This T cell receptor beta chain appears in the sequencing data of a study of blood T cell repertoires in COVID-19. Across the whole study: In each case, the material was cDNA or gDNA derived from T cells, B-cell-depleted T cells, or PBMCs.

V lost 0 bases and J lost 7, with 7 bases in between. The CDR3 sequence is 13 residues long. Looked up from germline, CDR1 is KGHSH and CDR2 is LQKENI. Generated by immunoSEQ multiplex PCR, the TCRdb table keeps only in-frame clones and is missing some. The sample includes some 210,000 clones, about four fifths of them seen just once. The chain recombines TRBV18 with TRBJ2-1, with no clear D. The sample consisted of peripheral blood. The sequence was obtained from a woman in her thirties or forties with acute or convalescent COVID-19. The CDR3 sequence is CASSPPLVNEQFF. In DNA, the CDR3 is TGTGCCAGCTCACCACCTCTAGTAAATGAGCAGTTCTTC. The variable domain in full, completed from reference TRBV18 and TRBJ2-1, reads NAGVMQNPRHLVRRRGQEARLRCSPMKGHSHVYWYRQLPEEGLKFMVYLQKENIIDESGMPKERFSAEFPKEGPSILRIQQVVRGDSAAYFCASSPPLVNEQFFGPGTRLTVL.